This T cell receptor (beta chain) was obtained from a study of beta chain features in type 1 diabetes. Findings of the study overall: PCR might show a preference for shorter templates, equally across patients and controls. The study found moderately but significantly shorter TCRB CDR3s in all four CD4+ subsets of Type 1 diabetes patients. There were fewer insertions and more deletions at the VDJ junctions of type 1 diabetes patients.

About this clone itself: Antigen specificity is unknown.

Since all of the isolated RNA was reverse transcribed, expressed TCRB transcripts were what got sequenced. TCRdb keeps only in-frame clones here, not all; method: immunoSEQ multiplex PCR. The data contain roughly 340,000 clones, 10% to 15% of them seen just once; the ten biggest clones take up 0.0085% to 0.012%. CDR3 length equals 17 residues. Germline-derived CDR1 and CDR2 are SGHTA and FQGNSA. V lost 4 bases to trimming and J lost 0 bases, with 18 bases between them. The single heparinised draw taken from each donor contained roughly 110 mL of blood on average. Based on CD45RO/CCR7/CD25/CD127/CD95/CD27, CD4+ regulatory, stem cell-like memory, naive and central memory cells were sorted.

This TCR was recovered from a young woman with type 1 diabetes. The genes are TRBV7-2 and TRBJ1-2; D is possibly TRBD1 (5 bases). Sequencing used naive CD4+ T cells from blood. The CDR3 sequence: CASSSRRLDSTNYGYTF. The CDR3 DNA is TGTGCCAGCAGCTCACGGCGCTTAGACAGTACTAACTATGGCTACACCTTC.